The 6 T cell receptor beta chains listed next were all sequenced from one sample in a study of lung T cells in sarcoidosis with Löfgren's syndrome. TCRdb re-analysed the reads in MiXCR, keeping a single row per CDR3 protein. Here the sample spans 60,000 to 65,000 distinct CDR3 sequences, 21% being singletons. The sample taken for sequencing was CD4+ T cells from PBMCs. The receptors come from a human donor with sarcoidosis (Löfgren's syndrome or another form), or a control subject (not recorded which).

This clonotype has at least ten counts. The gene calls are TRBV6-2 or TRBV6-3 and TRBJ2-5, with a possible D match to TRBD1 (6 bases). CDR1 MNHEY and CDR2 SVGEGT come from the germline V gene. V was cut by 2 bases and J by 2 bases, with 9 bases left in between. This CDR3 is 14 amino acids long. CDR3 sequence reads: CASSYRTVQETQYF. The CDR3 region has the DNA TGTGCCAGCAGTTACAGGACAGTTCAAGAGACCCAGTACTTC.

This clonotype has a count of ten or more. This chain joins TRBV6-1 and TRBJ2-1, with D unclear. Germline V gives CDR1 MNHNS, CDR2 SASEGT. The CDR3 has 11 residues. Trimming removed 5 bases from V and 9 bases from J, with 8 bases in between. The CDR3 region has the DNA TGTGCCAGCAGTTCAGCTCCTGAGCAGTTCTTC. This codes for CASSSAPEQFF.

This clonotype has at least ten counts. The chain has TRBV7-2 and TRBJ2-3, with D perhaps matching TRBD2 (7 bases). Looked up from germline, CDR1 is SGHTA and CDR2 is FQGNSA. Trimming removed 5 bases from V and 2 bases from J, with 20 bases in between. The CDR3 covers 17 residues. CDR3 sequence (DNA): TGTGCCAGCAGCCCCGGGTGGGGGGGGGCCATCACAGATACGCAGTATTTT. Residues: CASSPGWGGAITDTQYF.

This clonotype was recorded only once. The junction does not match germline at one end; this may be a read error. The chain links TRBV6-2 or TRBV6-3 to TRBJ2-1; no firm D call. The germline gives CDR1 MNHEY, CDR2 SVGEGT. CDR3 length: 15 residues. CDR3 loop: CASSYDTHAYSEKFF. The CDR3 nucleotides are TGTGCCAGCAGTTACGACACCCACGCCTACAGTGAGAAGTTCTTC.

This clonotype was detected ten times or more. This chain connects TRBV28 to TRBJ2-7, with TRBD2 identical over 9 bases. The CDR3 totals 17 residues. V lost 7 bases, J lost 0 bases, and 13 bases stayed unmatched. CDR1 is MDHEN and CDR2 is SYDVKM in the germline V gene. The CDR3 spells CASTSRQASGASYEQYF. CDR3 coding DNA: TGTGCCAGCACCTCGAGACAGGCTAGCGGGGCCTCCTACGAGCAGTACTTC.

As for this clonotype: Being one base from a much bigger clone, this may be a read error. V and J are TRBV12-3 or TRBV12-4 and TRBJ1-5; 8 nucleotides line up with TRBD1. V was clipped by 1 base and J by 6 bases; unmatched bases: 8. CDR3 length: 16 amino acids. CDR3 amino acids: CASSLGGQGAAQPQHF. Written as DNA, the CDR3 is TGTGCCAGCAGTTTAGGCGGGCAGGGGGCGGCTCAGCCCCAGCATTTT.